The T cell receptor (beta chain) under discussion was sequenced for a study of T cells after yellow fever vaccination. Study-level background: Libraries from low-cell-number fractions were prepared with the SMART-Seq v4 Ultra Low Input RNA kit. Study-level findings and limits: Clonotype sharing between CD4 and CD8 compartments was small.

TCRdb reanalysed the 5' RACE reads using MiXCR and keeps one entry per CDR3 protein. The sample lists around 300,000 distinct CDR3 sequences; roughly 3.9% were seen once. Worth noting for this clonotype: Its antigen remains unidentified.

The sequence derives from a man younger than 35 who received the YFV17D yellow fever vaccine. The material was PBMCs, obtained 5 days after the yellow fever booster vaccination.

The CDR3 loop is CASSQQKVFQGGQGNTEAFF. As DNA, the CDR3 is TGCGCCAGCAGCCAACAAAAAGTCTTTCAGGGGGGACAGGGAAACACTGAAGCTTTCTTT. The chain has TRBV4-1 and TRBJ1-1, with 9 bases that match TRBD1. The V gene's germline CDR1 is MGHRA and CDR2 YSYEKL. V lost 2 bases and J lost 2; bases outside the gene matches: 18. The CDR3 has 20 amino acids.